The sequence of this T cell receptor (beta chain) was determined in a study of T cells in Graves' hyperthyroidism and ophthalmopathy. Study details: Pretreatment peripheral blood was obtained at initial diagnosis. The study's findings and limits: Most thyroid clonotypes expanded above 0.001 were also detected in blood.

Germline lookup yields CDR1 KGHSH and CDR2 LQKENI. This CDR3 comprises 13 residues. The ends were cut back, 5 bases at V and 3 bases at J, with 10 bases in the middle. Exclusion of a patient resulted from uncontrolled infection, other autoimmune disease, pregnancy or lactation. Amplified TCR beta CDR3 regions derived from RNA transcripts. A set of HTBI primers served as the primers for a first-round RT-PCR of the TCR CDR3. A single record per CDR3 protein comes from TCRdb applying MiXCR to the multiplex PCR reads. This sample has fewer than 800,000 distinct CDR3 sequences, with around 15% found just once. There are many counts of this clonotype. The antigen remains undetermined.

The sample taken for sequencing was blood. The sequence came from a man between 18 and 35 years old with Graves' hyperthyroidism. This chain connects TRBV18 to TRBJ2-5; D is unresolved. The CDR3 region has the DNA TGTGCCAGCTCAGGCCTGCCCAAAGAGACCCAGTACTTC. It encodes CASSGLPKETQYF.